Presented here are 4 T cell receptor beta chains from one specimen sequenced in a study of regulatory dendritic cells for organ transplantation. Produced via immunoSEQ multiplex PCR; TCRdb's table is partial and in-frame only. The table shows about 30,000 clones, with 85% to 90% occurring only once. Sequencing used naive CD4+ T cells from blood. The subset here: CD45RA+ naive T cells. Source of these receptors: a human donor in good health.

J is TRBJ2-1 and V is TRBV30, with 9 bases fitting TRBD2. The CDR3 extends over 12 amino acids. Germline values: CDR1 GTSNPN, CDR2 SVGIG (reference sequence). V lost 2 bases to trimming and J lost 11 bases; unmatched junction nucleotides: 4. CDR3 sequence reads: CAWSPTSGKQFF. As DNA, the CDR3 is TGTGCCTGGAGTCCGACTAGCGGTAAGCAGTTCTTC.

This sequence joins TRBV7-9 and TRBJ2-3; D call uncertain. The CDR3 totals 17 residues. V lost 1 base, J lost 4 bases, and 18 bases lay in between. The germline V gene encodes CDR1 SEHNR and CDR2 FQNEAQ (reference sequence). The CDR3: CASSLGVGLSSPDTQYF. CDR3 bases: TGTGCCAGCAGCTTAGGTGTAGGCCTATCGAGTCCAGATACGCAGTATTTT.

CDR3 DNA: TGTGCCAGCAGCCCAGAGACTAGCGGGTGGTACGAGCAGTACTTC. Translating gives CASSPETSGWYEQYF. V and J are TRBV9 and TRBJ2-7; 10 bases are shared with TRBD2. Losses at the gene ends were 4 bases for V and 4 bases for J; bases not matched to a gene: 8. CDR3 length equals 15 residues. Germline CDR1 and CDR2: SGDLS and YYNGEE.

The gene calls are TRBV30 and TRBJ1-6; D may be TRBD1 (5 bases). The CDR3 totals 16 residues. The V gene lost 2 bases and the J gene lost 0 bases, with 11 bases spanning the gap. Germline loops: CDR1 GTSNPN, CDR2 SVGIG (reference sequence). The CDR3 sequence is CAWSLKGVSYNSPLHF. The CDR3 DNA follows: TGTGCCTGGAGTCTTAAAGGGGTCTCCTATAATTCACCCCTCCACTTT.